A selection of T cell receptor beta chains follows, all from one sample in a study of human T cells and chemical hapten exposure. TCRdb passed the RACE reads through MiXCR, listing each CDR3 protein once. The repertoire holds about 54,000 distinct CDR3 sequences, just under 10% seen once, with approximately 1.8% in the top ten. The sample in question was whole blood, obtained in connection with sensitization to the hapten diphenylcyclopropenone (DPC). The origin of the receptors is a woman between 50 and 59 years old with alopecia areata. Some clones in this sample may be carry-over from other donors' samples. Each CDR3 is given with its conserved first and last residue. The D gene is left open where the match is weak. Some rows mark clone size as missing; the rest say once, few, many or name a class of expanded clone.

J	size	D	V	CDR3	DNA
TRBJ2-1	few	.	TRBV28	CASSPRTTRKFF	TGTGCCAGCAGTCCCCGGACCACCAGGAAGTTCTTC
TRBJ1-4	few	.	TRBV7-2	CASSLDSTTNEKLFF	TGTGCCAGCAGCCTGGACAGCACAACTAATGAAAAACTGTTTTTT
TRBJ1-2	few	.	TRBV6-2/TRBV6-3	CASSRLNGYTF	TGTGCCAGCAGTCGATTAAATGGCTACACCTTC
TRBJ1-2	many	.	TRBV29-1	CSVKSGRYGYTF	TGCAGCGTAAAATCAGGGCGCTATGGCTACACCTTC
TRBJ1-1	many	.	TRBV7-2	CASSLANKATEAFF	TGTGCCAGCAGCTTAGCTAACAAGGCCACTGAAGCTTTCTTT
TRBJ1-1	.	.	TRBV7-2	CASSLAGGGGTEAFF	TGTGCCAGCAGCTTAGCTGGGGGCGGCGGCACTGAAGCTTTCTTT
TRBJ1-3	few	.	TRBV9	CASSVNPGNTIYF	TGTGCCAGCAGCGTAAACCCTGGAAACACCATATATTTT
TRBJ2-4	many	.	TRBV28	CASSQIGGLGDIQYF	TGTGCCAGCAGCCAGATCGGGGGTCTCGGGGACATTCAGTACTTC
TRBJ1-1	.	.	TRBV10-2	CATGVGSNTEAFF	TGCGCCACAGGCGTGGGGTCGAACACTGAAGCTTTCTTT
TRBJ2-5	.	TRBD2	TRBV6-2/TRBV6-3	CASNRLAGIKTQYF	TGTGCCAGCAACCGACTAGCGGGGATAAAGACCCAGTACTTC
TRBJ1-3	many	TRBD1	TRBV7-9	CASSSGQVRPGNTIYF	TGTGCCAGCAGCTCAGGACAGGTCCGTCCGGGAAACACCATATATTTT
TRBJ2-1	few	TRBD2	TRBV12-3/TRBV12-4	CASRSGTSGINEQFF	TGTGCCAGCAGGTCCGGGACTAGCGGGATCAATGAGCAGTTCTTC
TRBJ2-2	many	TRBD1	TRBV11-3	CASSAGQGTNTGELFF	TGTGCCAGCAGCGCGGGACAGGGGACGAACACCGGGGAGCTGTTTTTT